The present entry profiles one T cell receptor beta chain with its context. The sample is drawn from a study of T cell changes during pregnancy in multiple sclerosis. Method: immunoSEQ multiplex PCR; TCRdb's copy keeps in-frame clones and lacks some. The repertoire has about 84,000 clones, 90% to 95% of them found once; the top ten carry 0.8% to 1%. Trimming left V 3 bases short and J 3 bases short, with 12 bases between. Germline V lookup: CDR1 KGHSH, CDR2 LQKENI. The CDR3 consists of 15 residues. The source was peripheral blood, collected in the second trimester of pregnancy. The sequence was obtained from a female donor in good health, enrolled as a control in a pregnancy study. The chain carries TRBV18 and TRBJ2-1; D is uncertain. In DNA, the CDR3 is TGTGCCAGCTCACCCACCGACTCTTACTACAATGAGCAGTTCTTC. Translating it yields CASSPTDSYYNEQFF.